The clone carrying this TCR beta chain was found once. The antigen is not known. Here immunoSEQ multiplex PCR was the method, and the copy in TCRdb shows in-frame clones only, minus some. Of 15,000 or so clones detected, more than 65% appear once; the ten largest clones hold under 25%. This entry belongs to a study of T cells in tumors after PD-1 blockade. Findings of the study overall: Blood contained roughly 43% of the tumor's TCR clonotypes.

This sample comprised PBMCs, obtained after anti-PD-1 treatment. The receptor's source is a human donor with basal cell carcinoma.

The CDR3 bases are TGTGCCAGCAGCCACGAACCCCAAGAGACCCAGTACTTC. Translation gives CASSHEPQETQYF. The chain recombines TRBV7-6 with TRBJ2-5; D ambiguous. Germline values: CDR1 SGHVS, CDR2 FNYEAQ. The CDR3 has 13 residues. Trimming pared 5 bases from V and 1 base from J, leaving 8 bases between.